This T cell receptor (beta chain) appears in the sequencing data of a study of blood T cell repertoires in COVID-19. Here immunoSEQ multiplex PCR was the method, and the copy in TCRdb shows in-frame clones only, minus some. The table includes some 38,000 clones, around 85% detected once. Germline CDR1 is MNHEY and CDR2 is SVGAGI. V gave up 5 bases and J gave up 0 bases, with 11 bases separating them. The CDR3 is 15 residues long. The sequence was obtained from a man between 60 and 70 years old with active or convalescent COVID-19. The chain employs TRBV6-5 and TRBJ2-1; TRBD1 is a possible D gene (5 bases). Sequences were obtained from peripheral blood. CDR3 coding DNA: TGTGCCAGCAGTCAGGGATCAAGCTCCTACAATGAGCAGTTCTTC. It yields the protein CASSQGSSSYNEQFF.